This T cell receptor beta chain was obtained from a study of OX40 agonist ivuxolimab in advanced cancers. Overall study findings and caveats: In a subset of nonresponders, normalized T-cell clonal expansion was also low.

Comment on this clone: What it binds is not known.

Using immunoSEQ multiplex PCR, the repertoire was profiled, and TCRdb retains in-frame clones only, with some absent. The table records roughly 91,000 clones, about 90% of them present only once. Germline loops: CDR1 SNHLY, CDR2 FYNNEI. The J segment lost 7 bases and the V segment lost 7 bases, leaving 11 bases of the junction unmatched. This CDR3 has 15 amino acids. This clonotype was sampled from an adult with an advanced solid tumor such as melanoma, head and neck, liver or kidney cancer. The source material was CD4+ or CD8+ T cells sorted from blood, sampled in a trial of the OX40 agonist ivuxolimab. The chain links TRBV2 to TRBJ2-1, with 9 bases fitting TRBD2. DNA of the CDR3: TGTGCCAGCAAACGGGCGGGGGGGCTGTGGAATGAGCAGTTCTTC. Amino acid sequence: CASKRAGGLWNEQFF.